This T cell receptor (beta chain) comes out of a study of blood T cell repertoires in COVID-19. Turning to the study itself: Samples of COVID-19 (acute and convalescent) were obtained from the United States, Italy and Spain.

Germline CDR1 reads MDHEN; CDR2 reads SYDVKM. CDR3 length: 12 residues. V shed 6 bases and J 9 bases; nucleotides not matched to a gene: 1. Assay: immunoSEQ multiplex PCR; the TCRdb copy retains only in-frame clones and omits some. The sample includes about 330,000 clones, roughly 83% seen only once; the top ten take under 2%. Sequencing was carried out using peripheral blood. The source of this sequence is a woman between 50 and 59 years old with acute or convalescent COVID-19. V is TRBV28 and J is TRBJ1-6; 8 nucleotides match TRBD1. CDR3 region: CASRTGGSPLHF. The CDR3 coding sequence is TGTGCCAGCAGAACAGGGGGTTCACCCCTCCACTTT.